Shown below are 31 T cell receptor beta chains from a single sample sequenced in a study of shared clonotypes between healthy human individuals. Produced via immunoSEQ multiplex PCR; TCRdb's table is partial and in-frame only. The table shows about 1 million clones, with 70% to 80% occurring only once. The source material was memory CD4+ T cells sorted from blood. Subset: CD45RA-negative fraction. The source is a man between 18 and 29 years old in good health.

The rearrangement uses TRBV7-2 and TRBJ1-5; D is unclear. Between the trimmed V and J ends, which lost 5 bases and 4 bases, there was a span of 6 bases. Per germline, CDR1 SGHTA and CDR2 FQGNSA. The CDR3 consists of 12 residues. The CDR3 nucleotides read TGTGCCAGCAGCCCAGCTAATCAGCCCCAGCATTTT. Translated, it gives CASSPANQPQHF.

This clone has a handful of counts. This rearrangement joins TRBV7-9 to TRBJ1-1, with D uncertain. Looked up from germline, CDR1 is SEHNR and CDR2 is FQNEAQ (reference sequence). This CDR3 is 15 amino acids long. With 3 bases removed from V and 0 bases from J, the gap between germline ends came to 11 bases. CDR3 protein: CASSFHQDLNTEAFF. DNA of the CDR3: TGTGCCAGCAGCTTTCACCAGGACTTGAACACTGAAGCTTTCTTT.

In DNA form, the CDR3 reads TGCGCCAGCAGTGAGTCGTGGCAGGGAGAAGCTTTCTTT. This translates into CASSESWQGEAFF. The chain uses TRBV10-1 and TRBJ1-1, with D tentatively TRBD1 (5 bases). Germline V gene sequence: CDR1 WNHNN, CDR2 SYGVQD (reference sequence). This CDR3 comprises 13 residues. The ends were cut back, 0 bases at V and 8 bases at J, with 10 bases in the middle.

This sequence joins TRBV7-4 and TRBJ2-1; the D call may be TRBD1 or TRBD2 (5 bases each). The length of the CDR3 is 14 residues. Per germline, CDR1 SGHVT and CDR2 SQSDAQ. The V gene lost 2 bases and the J gene lost 6 bases, with 11 bases spanning the gap. CDR3: CASSLQLGVNEQFF. The CDR3 region has the DNA TGTGCCAGCAGCTTACAATTGGGGGTCAATGAGCAGTTCTTC.

The chain combines TRBV9 with TRBJ2-5; TRBD2 matches 11 bases. Germline V lookup: CDR1 SGDLS, CDR2 YYNGEE. J gave up 2 bases and V 7 bases, and 10 bases lay outside the gene matches. This CDR3 comprises 16 residues. The CDR3 DNA is TGTGCCAGCTCTTTATCTAGCGGGGGGTTTCAAGAGACCCAGTACTTC. Protein: CASSLSSGGFQETQYF.

The rearrangement uses TRBV27 and TRBJ2-2; 8 bases are shared with TRBD2. This CDR3 comprises 15 residues. The V and J ends lost 1 base and 8 bases, in that order; junction bases with no gene match: 6. The germline CDR1 and CDR2 sequences are MNHEY and SMNVEV (reference sequence). The CDR3 spells CASSLFRTSTGELFF. In nucleotides, the CDR3 is TGTGCCAGCAGTTTATTCCGGACTAGCACGGGGGAGCTGTTTTTT.

This clone was observed a handful of times. The chain links TRBV6-6 to TRBJ2-7; D is undetermined. In germline, CDR1 is MNHNY, CDR2 SVGAGI (reference sequence). Trimming cost V 0 bases and J 0 bases, with 9 bases left between them. This CDR3 contains 15 residues. The CDR3 is CASSYSAVSSYEQYF. In nucleotides, the CDR3 is TGTGCCAGCAGTTACTCCGCGGTAAGCTCCTACGAGCAGTACTTC.

This chain uses TRBV11-2 with TRBJ2-1; maybe TRBD2 (5 bases). V was clipped by 7 bases and J by 10 bases, with 20 bases between them. Germline-derived CDR1 and CDR2 are SGHAT and FQNNGV. The CDR3 consists of 14 residues. Here the CDR3 DNA reads TGTGCCAGCAACCAGAAATTTTTATCGGGGGAGCAGTTCTTC. Protein: CASNQKFLSGEQFF.

The sample holds one count of this clone. The rearrangement joins TRBV7-2 to TRBJ1-4; the D is unclear. CDR1 and CDR2 from the germline V gene are SGHTA and FQGNSA. Trimming took 4 bases from V and 3 from J, leaving 18 bases between them. CDR3 length: 17 amino acids. The CDR3 loop reads CASSSPPGGRSNEKLFF. The CDR3 DNA reads TGTGCCAGCAGCTCGCCCCCCGGAGGACGATCTAATGAAAAACTGTTTTTT.

V gene TRBV28 combines with J gene TRBJ2-7, with D possibly matching TRBD2 (6 bases). CDR3 length: 14 residues. From germline, CDR1 is MDHEN and CDR2 SYDVKM. Deletions cut 4 bases from V and 1 base from J, with 11 bases between. The CDR3, as DNA: TGTGCCAGCAGTTATGGGGACTTATCCTACGAGCAGTACTTC. It specifies CASSYGDLSYEQYF.

The rearrangement joins TRBV10-3 to TRBJ2-7; 9 nucleotides align to TRBD1. V gave up 6 bases and J gave up 5 bases; unmatched junction bases: 8. Germline V gene sequence: CDR1 ENHRY, CDR2 SYGVKD. The CDR3 has 14 residues. CDR3 sequence (DNA): TGTGCCATCAGCGCCGGGACAGGGAACGACGAGCAGTACTTC. This codes for CAISAGTGNDEQYF.

This clone was detected once. The chain employs TRBV19 and TRBJ1-6, with no clear D. CDR1 and CDR2 from the germline V gene are LNHDA and SQIVND (reference sequence). Trimming took off 8 bases at V and 6 bases at J, with 17 bases between the two ends. The CDR3 spans 15 residues. CDR3 in amino acids: CASHDDTSGNSPLHF. CDR3 nucleotides: TGTGCCAGTCACGATGACACCTCGGGTAATTCACCCCTCCACTTT.

V and J are TRBV9 and TRBJ2-7, with D hard to call. The germline V and J ends were trimmed by 1 base and 2 bases, with 13 bases remaining between them. CDR1 and CDR2 (germline): SGDLS, YYNGEE. The CDR3 extends over 15 amino acids. CDR3 nucleotide sequence: TGTGCCAGCAGCGTATCACAGTTCAACCCCTACGAGCAGTACTTC. This sequence encodes CASSVSQFNPYEQYF.

This clone has a handful of counts. The chain combines TRBV4-2 with TRBJ2-1, with 8 bases that match TRBD2. In germline, CDR1 is LGHNA, CDR2 YNFKEQ. The CDR3 covers 16 residues. Trimming removed 1 base from V and 4 bases from J; junction bases left unmatched: 6. The CDR3 DNA follows: TGTGCCAGCAGCCAAGTTCTAGCGGGCCTGTACAATGAGCAGTTCTTC. It translates to CASSQVLAGLYNEQFF.

V usage is TRBV5-6 and J usage is TRBJ1-2, with 9 bases fitting TRBD1. CDR1 is SGHDT, CDR2 YYEEEE, per germline. This CDR3 is 14 amino acids long. With 3 bases clipped from V and 4 bases from J, the junction kept 4 bases outside the gene matches. CDR3 sequence: CASSSTQGAYGYTF. The CDR3 DNA reads as TGTGCCAGCAGCTCCACACAGGGGGCCTATGGCTACACCTTC.

The table lists this clone with a few counts. The chain is built from TRBV6-1 and TRBJ1-1; maybe TRBD1 (5 bases). The length of the CDR3 is 15 residues. Germline V gene data show CDR1 as MNHNS and CDR2 as SASEGT. Trimming removed 3 bases at V and 7 bases at J, with 18 bases between. The CDR3, as DNA: TGTGCCAGCAGTGACGTGTGGGGGGTCCTCGATGAAGCTTTCTTT. It translates to CASSDVWGVLDEAFF.

This rearrangement joins TRBV7-2 to TRBJ1-3; D unresolved. Per germline, CDR1 SGHTA and CDR2 FQGNSA. The V end lost 1 base, the J end lost 5 bases, and 6 bases lay between the germline ends. The length of the CDR3 is 13 residues. CDR3 DNA: TGTGCCAGCAGCTTAGGGCGTCGAAACACCATATATTTT. Protein product: CASSLGRRNTIYF.

This chain uses TRBV5-1 with TRBJ2-1, with 8 nucleotides matching TRBD2. Losses at the gene ends were 7 bases for V and 5 bases for J; bases not matched to a gene: 14. This CDR3 spans 16 amino acids. Germline CDR1 reads SGHRS; CDR2 reads YFSETQ. CDR3 sequence (DNA): TGCGCCAGCCGTGAAGCGCAGCGGGGGACAAACAATGAGCAGTTCTTC. This gives the protein CASREAQRGTNNEQFF.

The CDR3: CSVEKDPAGYEQYF. In nucleotides, the CDR3 is TGCAGCGTTGAAAAGGACCCGGCTGGCTACGAGCAGTACTTC. V usage is TRBV29-1 and J usage is TRBJ2-7; no reliable D call. CDR3 size: 14 residues. The germline V gene encodes CDR1 SQVTM and CDR2 ANQGSEA. V shed 2 bases and J shed 3 bases, with 14 bases lying between them.

Concerning this clone itself: The likely explanation is a read error, given a far larger clone one base away. Other DNA sequences in the same sample also yield this CDR3. The V call is TRBV7-9, the J call TRBJ1-2, with TRBD1 as a possible D gene (6 bases). V dropped 6 bases and J dropped 5 bases, with 13 bases sitting between them. The germline V gene encodes CDR1 SEHNR and CDR2 FQNEAQ (reference sequence). This CDR3 is built from 13 residues. In nucleotides, the CDR3 is TGTGCCAGCAGTTTTCTAACAGGGTATGGCTACACCTTC. Residues: CASSFLTGYGYTF.

The chain joins TRBV11-2 to TRBJ2-1; the D gene could be TRBD1 or TRBD2 (7 bases each). Trimming removed 4 bases from V and 10 bases from J, with 14 bases in between. Per germline, CDR1 SGHAT and CDR2 FQNNGV. CDR3 length: 13 residues. The CDR3 coding sequence is TGTGCCAGCAGCTCAGGGGGGGTAGGCGAGCAGTTCTTC. Its translation is CASSSGGVGEQFF.

The chain recombines TRBV10-3 with TRBJ2-6; a possible D gene is TRBD1 (7 bases). The V gene lost 0 bases and the J gene lost 4 bases, with 13 bases spanning the gap. CDR1 is ENHRY and CDR2 is SYGVKD in the germline V gene. The CDR3 consists of 17 residues. The CDR3, as DNA: TGTGCCATCAGTGAGTCTCAGGGGGGCTCAGGGGCCAACGTCCTGACTTTC. This gives the protein CAISESQGGSGANVLTF.

V and J are TRBV30 and TRBJ1-2, with 9 nucleotides matching TRBD1. Losses at the gene ends were 3 bases for V and 8 bases for J; bases not matched to a gene: 10. Germline V gives CDR1 GTSNPN, CDR2 SVGIG (reference sequence). This CDR3 spans 14 amino acids. The CDR3 DNA reads as TGTGCCTGGAGGGCCCGGGACAGGGCTCGGGGCTACACCTTC. It specifies CAWRARDRARGYTF.

The chain is built from TRBV28 and TRBJ1-5; TRBD1 is a possible D gene (5 bases). The CDR3 loop spans 16 amino acids. Germline V gene lookup returns CDR1 MDHEN and CDR2 SYDVKM. Trimming cost V 3 bases and J 0 bases, with 12 bases left between them. The CDR3 loop reads CASSLSGSNSNQPQHF. As DNA, the CDR3 is TGTGCCAGCAGTTTGTCAGGGAGTAATAGCAATCAGCCCCAGCATTTT.

This chain joins TRBV19 and TRBJ1-1, with D possibly being TRBD1 (6 bases). Trimming removed 1 base at V and 8 bases at J, with 20 bases between. The CDR3 has 16 amino acids. Germline-derived CDR1 and CDR2 are LNHDA and SQIVND (reference sequence). The DNA for the CDR3 is TGTGCCAGTAGTATAGTGGGGGGGGCCAAGAGGGTCGAAGCTTTCTTT. As protein: CASSIVGGAKRVEAFF.

The chain employs TRBV30 and TRBJ2-1; the D gene is possibly TRBD1 (5 bases). This CDR3 comprises 12 residues. Germline V lookup: CDR1 GTSNPN, CDR2 SVGIG (reference sequence). The V gene lost 5 bases and the J gene lost 10 bases, with 15 bases spanning the gap. The CDR3 DNA follows: TGTGCCTGGGGGGCAGGGCGGTGGGAGCAGTTCTTC. The encoded protein is CAWGAGRWEQFF.

This clone appeared a few times. This rearrangement joins TRBV23-1 to TRBJ2-1; D unclear. TRBV23-1 has ORF status, its function being uncertain. This CDR3 contains 12 residues. Trimming shortened V by 5 bases and J by 7 bases, and 9 bases separated the two germline ends. CDR3 sequence (DNA): TGCGCCAGCAGTGGCGGTGGAAATGAGCAGTTCTTC. It is translated as CASSGGGNEQFF.

V is TRBV29-1 and J is TRBJ2-7; 11 bases are shared with TRBD2. CDR1 and CDR2 (germline): SQVTM, ANQGSEA. V lost 4 bases, J lost 1 base, and 21 bases stayed unmatched. The CDR3 consists of 20 residues. The CDR3 reads CSVGPPRGTGRTSGSYEQYF. The CDR3 DNA follows: TGCAGCGTTGGACCCCCCAGGGGGACAGGACGGACTAGCGGGTCCTACGAGCAGTACTTC.

The chain employs TRBV5-1 and TRBJ2-5, with D tentatively TRBD1 (6 bases). Germline V gene data show CDR1 as SGHRS and CDR2 as YFSETQ. CDR3 length: 13 residues. The V gene lost 6 bases and the J gene lost 1 base, with 10 bases spanning the gap. The CDR3 loop reads CASTLQGQETQYF. CDR3 nucleotide sequence: TGCGCCAGCACCTTACAGGGCCAAGAGACCCAGTACTTC. The whole variable domain, remainder taken from reference TRBV5-1 and TRBJ2-5, is KAGVTQTPRYLIKTRGQQVTLSCSPISGHRSVSWYQQTPGQGLQFLFEYFSETQRNKGNFPGRFSGRQFSNSRSEMNVSTLELGDSALYLCASTLQGQETQYFGPGTRLLVL.

This sequence joins TRBV10-3 and TRBJ2-2, with 9 nucleotides matching TRBD2. Germline V lookup: CDR1 ENHRY, CDR2 SYGVKD. The CDR3 extends over 16 amino acids. With V trimmed by 6 bases and J by 0 bases, 5 bases remained unmatched. CDR3 nucleotide sequence: TGTGCCATCAGCGGAAGACTAGCGGCGAACACCGGGGAGCTGTTTTTT. The encoded protein is CAISGRLAANTGELFF.

The V gene is TRBV6-6, the J gene TRBJ2-7; 7 bases fit TRBD1. Per the germline V gene, CDR1 is MNHNY and CDR2 is SVGAGI (reference sequence). V lost 2 bases to trimming and J lost 6 bases; unmatched junction nucleotides: 10. This CDR3 region has 15 residues. The CDR3 coding sequence is TGTGCCAGCAGTTACCCCGGGACAGTACAGGGCGAGCAGTACTTC. Translated: CASSYPGTVQGEQYF.